This T cell receptor beta chain originates from a study of T cell responses to AZD1222 COVID-19 vaccine. General observations from the study: Within unmutated variant regions lay the reported targets of nearly half of spike-specific TCRs. Donors in the cohort were predominantly white British and more often female, and clonal diversity was possibly underestimated. Recipients of AZD1222 seropositive at baseline numbered only 5 or 6.

As concerns this clone: Antigen: not known.

Generated by immunoSEQ multiplex PCR, the TCRdb table keeps only in-frame clones and is missing some. The sample has some 150,000 clones, 85% to 95% seen once; the top ten hold around 0.85%. This receptor was identified in an adult in good health. Here the sequenced sample was peripheral blood, taken on day 0 of MenACWY control vaccination.

In DNA, the CDR3 is TGTGCCAGCAGCTTGGGGCCTGGTCAGCCCCAGCATTTT. This gives the protein CASSLGPGQPQHF. The rearrangement joins TRBV5-6 to TRBJ1-5; D uncertain. The CDR3 has 13 residues. Germline CDR1 reads SGHDT; CDR2 reads YYEEEE. V was shortened by 0 bases and J by 6 bases, with 7 bases between the two germline ends.